This passage covers 15 T cell receptor beta chains from one sample sequenced in a study of blood T cell repertoires in COVID-19. TCRdb's copy holds only in-frame clones and misses some; the assay was immunoSEQ multiplex PCR. The table lists roughly 180,000 clones, roughly 85% of them singletons. The sample taken for sequencing was PBMCs or T cells enriched from blood (not recorded which). The source is a man aged 60 to 75 who had recovered from COVID-19.

Here the CDR3 reads CASSPRTGTSLNTGELFF. CDR3 coding DNA: TGTGCCAGCAGCCCGCGAACCGGGACTAGCTTAAACACCGGGGAGCTGTTTTTT. The chain recombines TRBV9 with TRBJ2-2, with 9 bases lining up with TRBD2. Germline-derived CDR1 and CDR2 are SGDLS and YYNGEE. Unmatched junction bases numbered 12, after V lost 4 bases and J lost 2 bases. The CDR3 runs to 18 residues.

The chain is built from TRBV7-7 and TRBJ1-1, with TRBD1 identical over 7 bases. The CDR3 is 15 residues long. In germline, CDR1 is SSHAT, CDR2 FNYEAQ (reference sequence). With 4 bases clipped from V and 5 bases from J, the junction kept 10 bases outside the gene matches. CDR3 nucleotides: TGTGCCAGCAGCTACCCCCAGGGGGTGAGGACTGAAGCTTTCTTT. It specifies CASSYPQGVRTEAFF.

V usage is TRBV7-3 and J usage is TRBJ2-3, with 7 bases lining up with TRBD1. This CDR3 has 14 residues. J gave up 4 bases and V 3 bases, and 4 bases lay outside the gene matches. The germline V gene encodes CDR1 SGHTA and CDR2 FQGTGA. CDR3 amino acids: CASSLGTGADTQYF. CDR3 in DNA: TGTGCCAGCAGCTTGGGAACAGGGGCAGATACGCAGTATTTT.

The chain uses TRBV6-5 and TRBJ1-2; TRBD1 aligns across 9 bases. Germline trimming cut 2 bases from V and 8 bases from J; bases unmatched to any gene: 6. Looked up from germline, CDR1 is MNHEY and CDR2 is SVGAGI. The CDR3 length is 14 residues. The CDR3 DNA reads as TGTGCCAGCAGTTACGGACAGGGGATAAGGGGCTACACCTTC. As protein: CASSYGQGIRGYTF.

This clone was recorded once. The gene calls are TRBV9 and TRBJ1-2, with 10 bases fitting TRBD1. This CDR3 spans 14 amino acids. The J segment lost 7 bases and the V segment lost 0 bases, leaving 3 bases of the junction unmatched. Germline values: CDR1 SGDLS, CDR2 YYNGEE. CDR3 sequence (DNA): TGTGCCAGCAGCGTAGGACAGGGGGCTGGTGGCTACACCTTC. It is translated as CASSVGQGAGGYTF. Drawing the rest from reference TRBV9 and TRBJ1-2, the complete variable domain is DSGVTQTPKHLITATGQRVTLRCSPRSGDLSVYWYQQSLDQGLQFLIQYYNGEERAKGNILERFSAQQFPDLHSELNLSSLELGDSALYFCASSVGQGAGGYTFGSGTRLTVV.

This chain uses TRBV23-1 with TRBJ1-6; D may be TRBD1 (6 bases). TRBV23-1 is designated an ORF whose function remains uncertain. The germline V and J ends were trimmed by 6 bases and 7 bases, with 16 bases remaining between them. There are 15 residues in the CDR3. As DNA, the CDR3 is TGCGCCAGCAGCCCAGAGGACAGCGAAAATTCACCCCTCCACTTT. Translating gives CASSPEDSENSPLHF.

The V call is TRBV30, the J call TRBJ1-6; 9 positions agree with TRBD1. There are 14 residues in the CDR3. V lost 3 bases to trimming and J lost 10 bases; unmatched junction nucleotides: 7. CDR1 GTSNPN and CDR2 SVGIG come from the germline V gene (reference sequence). Written as DNA, the CDR3 is TGTGCCTGGAGGGGACAGGGTGTGGGCTCACCCCTCCACTTT. Translated: CAWRGQGVGSPLHF.

This CDR3 reads CSAIPSTEAFF. DNA for the CDR3: TGCAGTGCTATCCCGAGCACTGAAGCTTTCTTT. V is TRBV20-1 and J is TRBJ1-1; D gene unclear. The CDR3 length is 11 residues. The germline V gene has CDR1 DFQATT and CDR2 SNEGSKA (reference sequence). Trimming took off 4 bases at V and 4 bases at J, with 7 bases between the two ends.

This clone was seen a handful of times. V gene TRBV7-6 combines with J gene TRBJ1-5; D might be TRBD1 (5 bases). Germline CDR1 reads SGHVS; CDR2 reads FNYEAQ. Trimming shortened V by 5 bases and J by 1 base, and 18 bases separated the two germline ends. The CDR3 extends over 17 amino acids. CDR3 in amino acids: CASSAGFGGGSNQPQHF. Written as DNA, the CDR3 is TGTGCCAGCAGCGCGGGTTTTGGGGGAGGGAGCAATCAGCCCCAGCATTTT.

The DNA for the CDR3 is TGTGCCAGCAGCCACGGGGACACACAGCCCCAGCATTTT. Amino acid sequence: CASSHGDTQPQHF. The chain recombines TRBV3-1 (or the pseudogene TRBV3-2) with TRBJ1-5; weak D call: TRBD1 (6 bases). The CDR3 has 13 amino acids. Trimming cost V 3 bases and J 7 bases, with 10 bases left between them. Per the germline V gene, CDR1 is LGHDT and CDR2 is YNNKEL (reference sequence).

V usage is TRBV28 and J usage is TRBJ1-5; D ambiguous. The CDR3 loop spans 14 amino acids. From germline, CDR1 is MDHEN and CDR2 SYDVKM. Trimming shortened V by 3 bases and J by 0 bases, and 6 bases separated the two germline ends. Here the CDR3 reads CASSFLSSNQPQHF. The CDR3 bases are TGTGCCAGCAGTTTCCTTTCTAGCAATCAGCCCCAGCATTTT.

The chain uses TRBV7-7 and TRBJ2-1; tentative D call: TRBD2 (5 bases). Germline V gene sequence: CDR1 SSHAT, CDR2 FNYEAQ (reference sequence). Trimming shortened V by 4 bases and J by 0 bases, and 13 bases separated the two germline ends. The CDR3 contains 16 residues. CDR3 DNA: TGTGCCAGCAGCTCCCAGACTGGGAGCTCCTACAATGAGCAGTTCTTC. Its translation: CASSSQTGSSYNEQFF.

The chain has TRBV5-4 and TRBJ1-6, with a possible D match to TRBD1 (5 bases). Germline CDR1 and CDR2: SGHNT and YYREEE (reference sequence). This CDR3 spans 15 amino acids. V dropped 0 bases and J dropped 3 bases, with 7 bases sitting between them. The CDR3 region is CASSLAGYYNSPLHF. The DNA for the CDR3 is TGTGCCAGCAGCTTGGCAGGGTACTATAATTCACCCCTCCACTTT.

The V call is TRBV27, the J call TRBJ1-6; 7 nucleotides align to TRBD1. Germline values: CDR1 MNHEY, CDR2 SMNVEV (reference sequence). CDR3 length: 17 amino acids. V gave up 5 bases and J gave up 2 bases; unmatched junction bases: 9. CDR3 DNA: TGTGCCAGCAGTCCCGGAATTGACAGGGCCTATAATTCACCCCTCCACTTT. Translating gives CASSPGIDRAYNSPLHF.

The chain has TRBV15 and TRBJ2-2; TRBD1 matches at 10 bases. In germline, CDR1 is LNHNV, CDR2 YYDKDF (reference sequence). There are 17 residues in the CDR3. Trimming removed 2 bases from V and 6 bases from J; junction bases left unmatched: 9. As DNA, the CDR3 is TGTGCCACCAGCAGACTGCGGACAGGGGGATTGGCCGGGGAGCTGTTTTTT. Its protein is CATSRLRTGGLAGELFF. The whole variable domain, remainder taken from reference TRBV15 and TRBJ2-2, is DAMVIQNPRYQVTQFGKPVTLSCSQTLNHNVMYWYQQKSSQAPKLLFHYYDKDFNNEADTPDNFQSRRPNTSFCFLDIRSPGLGDTAMYLCATSRLRTGGLAGELFFGEGSRLTVL.